Listed here are 13 T cell receptor beta chains from one sample, sequenced in a study of blood T cell repertoires in COVID-19. Repertoires were generated with immunoSEQ multiplex PCR, while TCRdb's copy carries only in-frame clones and drops some. The sample lists about 280,000 clones, approximately 85% occurring once. What was sequenced was peripheral blood. The source of these receptors is a man aged 18 to 29 with active or convalescent COVID-19.

J is TRBJ2-7 and V is TRBV23-1, with D perhaps matching TRBD1 (6 bases). TRBV23-1 is an ORF, and what it does is uncertain. Trimming stripped 0 bases from V and 4 bases from J, with 19 bases between. This CDR3 has 17 amino acids. The CDR3 spells CASSQSLTGQLEYEQYF. The CDR3 DNA follows: TGCGCCAGCAGTCAATCTTTGACTGGACAGTTAGAGTACGAGCAGTACTTC.

The J gene is TRBJ1-2, the V gene TRBV5-6, with 7 bases identical to TRBD1. Germline values: CDR1 SGHDT, CDR2 YYEEEE. J lost 6 bases, V lost 1 base, and 9 bases had no gene match. The CDR3 contains 15 residues. DNA for the CDR3: TGTGCCAGCAGCTTGTTAGTCAGGGGGACTGATGGCTACACCTTC. Its translation: CASSLLVRGTDGYTF.

The CDR3 coding sequence is TGTGCCAGCAGCGAAAGGGGCATCACTGAAGCTTTCTTT. Residues: CASSERGITEAFF. The chain links TRBV5-8 to TRBJ1-1; tentatively, D is TRBD1 (5 bases). The germline V gene has CDR1 SGHTS and CDR2 YDEGEE. This CDR3 has 13 residues. Trimming removed 4 bases from V and 4 bases from J, with 11 bases in between. The full variable domain, with the rest looked up from reference TRBV5-8 and TRBJ1-1, is EAGVTQSPTHLIKTRGQQATLRCSPISGHTSVYWYQQALGLGLQFLLWYDEGEERNRGNFPPRFSGRQFPNYSSELNVNALELEDSALYLCASSERGITEAFFGQGTRLTVV.

The CDR3 region is CSARQGGDTEAFF. The CDR3 region has the DNA TGCAGCGCGAGACAGGGGGGAGACACTGAAGCTTTCTTT. The chain joins TRBV29-1 to TRBJ1-1; TRBD1 matches at 9 bases. V was pared by 7 bases and J by 3 bases, with 6 bases of the junction left unmatched. In germline, CDR1 is SQVTM, CDR2 ANQGSEA. The CDR3 runs to 13 residues.

The chain recombines TRBV19 with TRBJ2-1; TRBD1 might be the D (5 bases). V lost 6 bases, J lost 9 bases, and 12 bases lay in between. This CDR3 has 12 amino acids. Germline V lookup: CDR1 LNHDA, CDR2 SQIVND (reference sequence). The DNA for the CDR3 is TGTGCCAGTAGAGGGGTGCTTGGTGAGCAGTTCTTC. This encodes CASRGVLGEQFF.

CDR3 region: CASSQDVGQGGTKNTEAFF. DNA of the CDR3: TGCGCCAGCAGCCAAGATGTAGGCCAGGGGGGAACCAAGAACACTGAAGCTTTCTTT. The V gene is TRBV4-1, the J gene TRBJ1-1; the match to TRBD1 covers 7 bases. CDR1 MGHRA and CDR2 YSYEKL come from the germline V gene. V was pared by 0 bases and J by 1 base, with 14 bases of the junction left unmatched. There are 19 residues in the CDR3.

The gene calls are TRBV11-2 and TRBJ1-1; TRBD1 agrees at 7 bases. Germline V gene data show CDR1 as SGHAT and CDR2 as FQNNGV. The CDR3 extends over 18 amino acids. The junction had 14 bases not matched to a gene; V was cut back by 1 base and J by 3 bases. The CDR3 reads CASSLAWVKKGAYTEAFF. Written as DNA, the CDR3 is TGTGCCAGCAGCTTAGCTTGGGTTAAAAAGGGGGCTTACACTGAAGCTTTCTTT.

This clone appeared a single time. This chain joins TRBV12-5 and TRBJ1-5; 9 bases line up with TRBD1. CDR1 LGHNT and CDR2 FRNRAP come from the germline V gene. The length of the CDR3 is 14 residues. V shed 4 bases and J 6 bases; nucleotides not matched to a gene: 4. CDR3 residues: CASGSGQGGQPQHF. The CDR3 DNA is TGTGCTAGTGGTTCGGGACAGGGTGGTCAGCCCCAGCATTTT.

The rearrangement uses TRBV13 and TRBJ2-3; 8 bases align to TRBD2. The CDR3 is 15 residues long. Germline loops: CDR1 PRHDT, CDR2 FYEKMQ (reference sequence). V was clipped by 4 bases and J by 2 bases; unmatched bases: 5. CDR3 in DNA: TGTGCCAGCAGCTCGGCGGGGGGATACACAGATACGCAGTATTTT. Protein product: CASSSAGGYTDTQYF.

This rearrangement joins TRBV11-3 to TRBJ1-4; TRBD1 matches at 7 bases. Germline CDR1 reads SGHNT; CDR2 reads YENEEA. V shed 2 bases and J 0 bases; nucleotides not matched to a gene: 3. The CDR3 consists of 16 residues. The CDR3 protein is CASSLRDRTTNEKLFF. The CDR3 nucleotides are TGTGCCAGCAGCTTAAGGGACAGAACAACTAATGAAAAACTGTTTTTT.

The chain recombines TRBV27 with TRBJ1-1; D possibly corresponds to TRBD1 (5 bases). CDR1 is MNHEY and CDR2 is SMNVEV in the germline V gene (reference sequence). The V gene lost 7 bases and the J gene lost 7 bases, with 13 bases spanning the gap. This CDR3 spans 12 amino acids. This CDR3 reads CASKAGWGEAFF. The CDR3 DNA sequence: TGTGCCAGCAAAGCAGGGTGGGGTGAAGCTTTCTTT.

The chain combines TRBV5-1 with TRBJ2-7; 11 nucleotides match TRBD2. The CDR3 contains 16 residues. Germline V gives CDR1 SGHRS, CDR2 YFSETQ. J lost 1 base, V lost 5 bases, and 8 bases had no gene match. The chain's CDR3 is CASRKVAGGRSYEQYF. Here the CDR3 DNA reads TGCGCCAGCAGAAAGGTAGCGGGGGGGAGATCCTACGAGCAGTACTTC.

The DNA of the CDR3 is TGTGCCAGCAGAAAAGGGGCAGGGGTTGGGAACACTGAAGCTTTCTTT. It is translated as CASRKGAGVGNTEAFF. J is TRBJ1-1 and V is TRBV21-1; TRBD1, the D gene given by the table, was not confirmed from the DNA. TRBV21-1 counts as a pseudogene. The CDR3 is 16 residues long.